Below are 28 T cell receptor beta chains sequenced from a single sample in a study of cytomegalovirus exposure and HLA in healthy donors. This table comes from immunoSEQ multiplex PCR, and its TCRdb copy is limited to in-frame clones, with some not included. In the table there are 150,000 to 200,000 clones, roughly nine tenths of which are singletons. Sequencing input: PBMCs. Receptors originate from a man aged 18 to 35 in good health and CMV-seropositive.

This sequence joins TRBV21-1 and TRBJ2-7; TRBD1 reflects the table's D call only, with no check against the DNA. TRBV21-1 is a recognized pseudogene. This CDR3 region has 13 residues. CDR3 bases: TGTGCCAGCAGCAAAGGCTGGCTTAACGAGCAGTACTTC. Translating gives CASSKGWLNEQYF.

This chain links TRBV5-1 with TRBJ2-1; 14 bases match TRBD2. V trimming: 0 bases; J trimming: 1 base; junction bases outside the gene matches: 6. This CDR3 has 19 residues. Germline V gene lookup returns CDR1 SGHRS and CDR2 YFSETQ. The CDR3 sequence: CASSLGTSGGYYSYNEQFF. The CDR3 DNA reads as TGCGCCAGCAGCTTGGGGACTAGCGGGGGGTACTATTCCTACAATGAGCAGTTCTTC. Combining the CDR3 with reference TRBV5-1 and TRBJ2-1 gives the whole variable domain KAGVTQTPRYLIKTRGQQVTLSCSPISGHRSVSWYQQTPGQGLQFLFEYFSETQRNKGNFPGRFSGRQFSNSRSEMNVSTLELGDSALYLCASSLGTSGGYYSYNEQFFGPGTRLTVL.

The J gene is TRBJ2-3, the V gene TRBV5-1; a possible D gene is TRBD1 (5 bases). The length of the CDR3 is 15 residues. Trimming stripped 0 bases from V and 3 bases from J, with 11 bases between. Germline V gene data show CDR1 as SGHRS and CDR2 as YFSETQ. CDR3 in DNA: TGCGCCAGCAGCTTGGTCCGGACAACTACAGATACGCAGTATTTT. Protein: CASSLVRTTTDTQYF.

With regard to this clone: Other DNA sequences in the sample encode the same CDR3. V is TRBV2 and J is TRBJ1-1; possibly TRBD1 for D (6 bases). There are 11 residues in the CDR3. V was cut by 4 bases and J by 7 bases, with 7 bases left in between. Germline V lookup: CDR1 SNHLY, CDR2 FYNNEI. The CDR3 protein is CASSGTVEAFF. CDR3 DNA sequence: TGTGCCAGCAGTGGGACAGTTGAAGCTTTCTTT.

V gene TRBV6-1 combines with J gene TRBJ2-3; 10 bases align to TRBD2. V was clipped by 6 bases and J by 6 bases; unmatched bases: 9. This CDR3 comprises 15 residues. Per the germline V gene, CDR1 is MNHNS and CDR2 is SASEGT. CDR3 DNA sequence: TGTGCCAGCAGAACTAGCGGGGCTACCATCGATACGCAGTATTTT. This sequence encodes CASRTSGATIDTQYF.

V gene TRBV7-9 combines with J gene TRBJ2-4; D might be TRBD1 (6 bases). Germline CDR1 is SEHNR and CDR2 is FQNEAQ (reference sequence). V was cut by 5 bases and J by 0 bases, with 17 bases left in between. The CDR3 runs to 17 residues. DNA for the CDR3: TGTGCCAGCAGCGGACCGACAGGAGACCTAGCCAAAAACATTCAGTACTTC. The encoded protein is CASSGPTGDLAKNIQYF.

The chain couples TRBV6-5 to TRBJ2-1; 7 nucleotides align to TRBD1. V lost 7 bases to trimming and J lost 2 bases; unmatched junction nucleotides: 8. The CDR3 sequence is 15 residues long. Germline V lookup: CDR1 MNHEY, CDR2 SVGAGI. This chain's CDR3 is CASKTGTATYNEQFF. For the CDR3, the DNA is TGTGCCAGCAAAACCGGGACAGCCACCTACAATGAGCAGTTCTTC.

The chain uses TRBV28 and TRBJ2-1; 9 positions agree with TRBD1. The V gene end was trimmed by 6 bases and the J gene end by 5 bases; junction bases not matched to a gene: 8. The CDR3 loop spans 15 amino acids. Per germline, CDR1 MDHEN and CDR2 SYDVKM. CDR3 sequence reads: CASRTTGGGNNEQFF. The CDR3 nucleotides are TGTGCCAGCAGAACCACAGGGGGCGGGAACAATGAGCAGTTCTTC.

CDR3 in DNA: TGTGCCAGTAGAGGGAGCGATGGCTACACCTTC. Its translation is CASRGSDGYTF. This rearrangement joins TRBV19 to TRBJ1-2; D unclear. The CDR3 is made up of 11 amino acids. Germline CDR1 LNHDA, CDR2 SQIVND (reference sequence). V lost 6 bases, J lost 6 bases, and 8 bases lay in between.

The J gene is TRBJ2-7, the V gene TRBV5-1; D might be TRBD1 (5 bases). The germline V gene encodes CDR1 SGHRS and CDR2 YFSETQ. Trimming removed 4 bases from V and 4 bases from J, with 15 bases in between. CDR3 length: 14 residues. CDR3 bases: TGCGCCAGCAGCCCGGGCCTGGGGCAGTACGAGCAGTACTTC. It specifies CASSPGLGQYEQYF.

The chain has TRBV7-2 and TRBJ1-6; 8 bases align to TRBD1. J lost 5 bases, V lost 5 bases, and 5 bases had no gene match. The CDR3 is 15 amino acids. The germline V gene has CDR1 SGHTA and CDR2 FQGNSA. CDR3 sequence: CASSPGQGHNSPLHF. CDR3 in DNA: TGTGCCAGCAGCCCAGGACAGGGTCATAATTCACCCCTCCACTTT.

This chain uses TRBV4-1 with TRBJ1-5, with D uncertain. The CDR3 has 13 amino acids. Germline CDR1 MGHRA, CDR2 YSYEKL. Trimming took 4 bases from V and 4 from J, leaving 8 bases between them. The chain's CDR3 is CASSLRGNQPQHF. As DNA, the CDR3 is TGCGCCAGCAGCCTCCGAGGGAATCAGCCCCAGCATTTT.

The chain has TRBV18 and TRBJ2-3, with 10 nucleotides matching TRBD2. The germline gives CDR1 KGHSH, CDR2 LQKENI. The V gene end was trimmed by 6 bases and the J gene end by 0 bases; junction bases not matched to a gene: 9. This CDR3 is built from 17 residues. The CDR3 here is CASSPPGLASSTDTQYF. The DNA of the CDR3 is TGTGCCAGCTCTCCCCCGGGACTAGCGTCTAGCACAGATACGCAGTATTTT.

This chain links TRBV7-3 with TRBJ2-3, with 11 bases matching TRBD2. Germline lookup yields CDR1 SGHTA and CDR2 FQGTGA. The CDR3 loop spans 17 amino acids. The trim removed 5 bases at V and 0 bases at J, leaving 7 bases unmatched. CDR3 bases: TGTGCCAGCAGCCCAAGGTGGACTAGCGGGAGCACAGATACGCAGTATTTT. Amino acid sequence: CASSPRWTSGSTDTQYF. The whole variable domain, remainder taken from reference TRBV7-3 and TRBJ2-3, is GAGVSQTPSNKVTEKGKYVELRCDPISGHTALYWYRQSLGQGPEFLIYFQGTGAADDSGLPNDRFFAVRPEGSVSTLKIQRTERGDSAVYLCASSPRWTSGSTDTQYFGPGTRLTVL.

The chain recombines TRBV6-6 with TRBJ1-1, with unresolved D. The V and J ends lost 3 bases and 1 base respectively, with 9 bases between them. This CDR3 comprises 14 residues. CDR1 MNHNY and CDR2 SVGAGI come from the germline V gene (reference sequence). As DNA, the CDR3 is TGTGCCAGCAGTTATCTTGGCACGAACACTGAAGCTTTCTTT. It is translated as CASSYLGTNTEAFF.

This sequence joins TRBV5-6 and TRBJ2-5, with D tentatively TRBD2 (6 bases). V gave up 3 bases and J gave up 2 bases, with 14 bases separating them. Germline loops: CDR1 SGHDT, CDR2 YYEEEE. This CDR3 is 15 amino acids long. The CDR3 spells CASSWGVASQETQYF. The DNA of the CDR3 is TGTGCCAGCAGCTGGGGGGTAGCTTCGCAAGAGACCCAGTACTTC.

The chain combines TRBV29-1 with TRBJ1-1; no clear D gene. The CDR3 totals 14 residues. The germline gives CDR1 SQVTM, CDR2 ANQGSEA. Between the trimmed V and J ends, which lost 2 bases and 5 bases, there was a span of 15 bases. CDR3 DNA: TGCAGCGTTGAACTGGCAGAGGGAGGAACTGAAGCTTTCTTT. Translated, it gives CSVELAEGGTEAFF.

V is TRBV6-4 and J is TRBJ1-5; 9 nucleotides align to TRBD1. CDR3 size: 18 residues. Germline V CDR1 and CDR2: MRHNA, SNTAGT. J was trimmed by 0 bases and V by 2 bases; bases with no gene match: 8. This chain's CDR3 is CASSDPGQGTYSNQPQHF. For the CDR3, the DNA is TGTGCCAGCAGTGACCCCGGACAGGGGACGTATAGCAATCAGCCCCAGCATTTT.

This clone was counted between two and nine times. This CDR3 reads CASSVATSGPYEQYF. The CDR3 DNA sequence: TGTGCCAGCAGCGTAGCGACTAGCGGACCCTACGAGCAGTACTTC. The chain joins TRBV9 to TRBJ2-7; TRBD2 agrees at 9 bases. V gave up 0 bases and J gave up 2 bases; unmatched junction bases: 3. The CDR3 runs to 15 residues. Per germline, CDR1 SGDLS and CDR2 YYNGEE.

CDR3 nucleotide sequence: TGTGCCAGCAGCATTATGACAGGGAGCTCCGAAGCTTTCTTT. Encoded protein: CASSIMTGSSEAFF. The genes are TRBV27 and TRBJ1-1, with 7 bases that match TRBD1. The CDR3 consists of 14 residues. Germline lookup yields CDR1 MNHEY and CDR2 SMNVEV (reference sequence). The V and J ends lost 6 bases and 8 bases, in that order; junction bases with no gene match: 12.

The J gene is TRBJ2-7, the V gene TRBV4-2, with D unresolved. This CDR3 region has 14 residues. The germline gives CDR1 LGHNA, CDR2 YNFKEQ. The V gene lost 1 base and the J gene lost 2 bases, with 9 bases spanning the gap. The CDR3 DNA is TGTGCCAGCAGCCAAGCTGCGCAAGCCTACGAGCAGTACTTC. It encodes CASSQAAQAYEQYF.

This clone has just a few counts. The chain employs TRBV5-4 and TRBJ1-2; D is possibly TRBD1 (6 bases). CDR3 length: 16 residues. Germline CDR1 and CDR2: SGHNT and YYREEE (reference sequence). The V and J ends lost 0 bases and 3 bases respectively, with 15 bases between them. CDR3 sequence reads: CASSLAQGMGYYGYTF. The CDR3 coding sequence is TGTGCCAGCAGCTTGGCCCAGGGGATGGGCTACTATGGCTACACCTTC.

The rearrangement uses TRBV20-1 and TRBJ1-2; TRBD1 matches at 7 bases. This CDR3 has 11 residues. Looked up from germline, CDR1 is DFQATT and CDR2 is SNEGSKA (reference sequence). The CDR3 loop reads CSNDRVDGYTF. The CDR3, as DNA: TGCAGCAACGACAGGGTGGATGGCTACACCTTC.

This clone came up once. The V gene is TRBV19, the J gene TRBJ1-2, with a tentative D call TRBD1 (6 bases). Germline V gene data show CDR1 as LNHDA and CDR2 as SQIVND (reference sequence). Trimming stripped 4 bases from V and 3 bases from J, with 12 bases between. The CDR3 length is 14 residues. CDR3 in DNA: TGTGCCAGTAGTACCGGGGACATTTACTATGGCTACACCTTC. Protein: CASSTGDIYYGYTF.

The J gene is TRBJ1-2, the V gene TRBV19, with TRBD1 identical over 9 bases. This CDR3 contains 13 residues. The germline gives CDR1 LNHDA, CDR2 SQIVND (reference sequence). With 8 bases clipped from V and 4 bases from J, the junction kept 5 bases outside the gene matches. The CDR3: CASEGQGVYGYTF. The CDR3 DNA is TGTGCCAGTGAGGGACAGGGAGTCTATGGCTACACCTTC.

In this sample, this clone turned up once. This chain links TRBV6-5 with TRBJ2-7, with 7 bases that match TRBD1. Germline V gives CDR1 MNHEY, CDR2 SVGAGI. J lost 0 bases, V lost 5 bases, and 7 bases had no gene match. The length of the CDR3 is 15 residues. The CDR3 region is CASSTSGTASYEQYF. CDR3 sequence (DNA): TGTGCCAGCAGTACCTCCGGGACAGCCTCCTACGAGCAGTACTTC.

The CDR3 region is CASSDSPGTGGNEQFF. The CDR3 DNA follows: TGTGCCAGCAGTGACTCCCCGGGGACAGGGGGTAATGAGCAGTTCTTC. This chain joins TRBV6-4 and TRBJ2-1, with 11 bases fitting TRBD1. Per the germline V gene, CDR1 is MRHNA and CDR2 is SNTAGT. The CDR3 length is 16 residues. With 0 bases clipped from V and 7 bases from J, the junction kept 5 bases outside the gene matches.

The CDR3 nucleotides read TGTGCCAGCAGTTATGGGGGCAGGAGCACTGAAGCTTTCTTT. The encoded protein is CASSYGGRSTEAFF. The chain couples TRBV6-5 to TRBJ1-1, with D possibly being TRBD1 (6 bases). V was clipped by 3 bases and J by 4 bases, with 12 bases between them. The germline gives CDR1 MNHEY, CDR2 SVGAGI. CDR3 length: 14 amino acids.